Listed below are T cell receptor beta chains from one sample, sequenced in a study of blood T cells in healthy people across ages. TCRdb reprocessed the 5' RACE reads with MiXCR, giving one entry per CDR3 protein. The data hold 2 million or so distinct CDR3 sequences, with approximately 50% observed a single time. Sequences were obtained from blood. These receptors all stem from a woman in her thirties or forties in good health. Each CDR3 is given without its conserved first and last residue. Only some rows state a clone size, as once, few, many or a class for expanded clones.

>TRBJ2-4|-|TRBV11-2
ASSNPTDLAKNIQY
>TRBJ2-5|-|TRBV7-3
ASSAQGRQETQY
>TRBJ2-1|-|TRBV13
ASSYPPLAINEQF
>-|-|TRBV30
AWSLTGTGISYEQY
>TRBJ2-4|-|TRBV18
ASSPPTGVDKNIQY
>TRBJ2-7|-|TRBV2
ASSYGTLSSYEQY
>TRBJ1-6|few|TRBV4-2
ASSQDLINSPLH
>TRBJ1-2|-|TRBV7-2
ASSSSTGVSGYT
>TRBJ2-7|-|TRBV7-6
ASSLAGSGGYTYEQY
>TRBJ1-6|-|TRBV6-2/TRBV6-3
ASSYGDSDYNSPLH
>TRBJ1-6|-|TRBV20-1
SPGRHNSPLH
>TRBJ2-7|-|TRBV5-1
ASSPKTSGKYEQY
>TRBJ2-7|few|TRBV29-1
SVLYSGYEQY
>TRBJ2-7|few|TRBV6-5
ASSYPLDARGSYEQY
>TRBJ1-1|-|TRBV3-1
ASSPDRSITEAF
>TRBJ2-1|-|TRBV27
ASTTGARNEQF
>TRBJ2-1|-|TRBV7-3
ASSLGAGGHNKQF
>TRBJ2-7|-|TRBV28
ASRPAAGNPYEQY